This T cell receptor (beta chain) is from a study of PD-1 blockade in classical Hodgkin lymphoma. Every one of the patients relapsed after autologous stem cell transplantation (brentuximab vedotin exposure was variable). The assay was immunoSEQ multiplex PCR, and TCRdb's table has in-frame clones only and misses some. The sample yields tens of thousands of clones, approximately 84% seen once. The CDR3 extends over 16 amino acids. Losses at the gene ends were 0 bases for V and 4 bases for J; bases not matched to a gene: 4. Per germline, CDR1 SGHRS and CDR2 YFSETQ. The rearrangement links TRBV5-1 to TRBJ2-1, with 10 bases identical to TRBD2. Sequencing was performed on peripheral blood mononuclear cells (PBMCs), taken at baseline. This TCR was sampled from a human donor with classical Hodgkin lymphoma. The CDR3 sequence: CASSLGSSGGYNEQFF. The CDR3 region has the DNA TGCGCCAGCAGCTTGGGTAGTAGCGGGGGGTACAATGAGCAGTTCTTC.